This TCR delta chain emerged from a study of γδ T cells in repeated Plasmodium falciparum infection. Background on the study: Malian gammadelta TCRs were studied during no-transmission periods and across acute malaria episodes. Findings and limits, study-wide: The Malian cohort came from a small rural village of predominantly one ethnic group.

Both TRG and TRD chains were sequenced from each sorted sample. TCRdb redid clone calling on the multiplex PCR reads using CATT. The sample includes approximately 90,000 delta-chain clones, 0.8% to 1% of them seen just once. Trimming took 0 bases from V and 3 from J; bases not matched to a gene: 10. This CDR3 comprises 18 residues. Germline V lookup: CDR1 TSWWSYY, CDR2 QGS. Vgamma9/Vdelta2+ and Vdelta2-negative gammadelta T cells were flow-sorted from PBMC for bulk sequencing. Concerning this clone itself: Its antigen is unidentified. The protein that TCRdb holds for this DNA derives from a much larger clone and differs from the translated DNA at residue 9, which likely indicates a read error; the protein shown here is translated from the DNA.

The source is a pool of human donors (malaria-infected and uninfected, not separated). The sequenced sample was gamma-delta T cells from blood. The chain recombines TRDV1 with TRDJ1; 10 nucleotides line up with TRDD3. The J gene comes from matching the DNA to germline here; TCRdb lacks it. In nucleotides, the CDR3 is TGTGCTCTTGGGGAACTGCCGCTCCACTGGGGGATCGCCGATAAACTCATCTTT. This codes for CALGELPLHWGIADKLIF.